This T cell receptor beta chain originates from a study of regulatory T cells in long-lasting Graves disease. CDR3 length: 17 amino acids. V shed 0 bases and J shed 0 bases, with 9 bases lying between them. Germline values: CDR1 LGHNA, CDR2 YNFKEQ. The time point denotes: newly diagnosed GD, antithyroid drugs for less than 3 months. Scientists built the TCR library using RNA that was extracted from PBMCs. Patients with Graves' disease were diagnosed by American Thyroid Association guidelines. TCR beta libraries were built with iRepertoire HTBI primers and Arm-PCR of CDR3 regions. TCRdb ran MiXCR on the multiplex PCR reads and lists one entry per CDR3 protein. Altogether about 220,000 distinct CDR3 sequences are present, roughly 18% being singletons, with the ten largest covering roughly 10%. These data are also associated with another study on T cells in Graves' hyperthyroidism and ophthalmopathy. This second study notes: For ophthalmopathy, model prediction preceded onset by a median around six months.

Sequenced here: peripheral blood mononuclear cells (PBMCs), sampled at new diagnosis, from a patient treated with antithyroid drugs. V usage is TRBV4-2 and J usage is TRBJ2-6; D is uncertain. The origin of this receptor is a woman in her thirties with Graves disease. In DNA, the CDR3 is TGTGCCAGCAGCCAAGATCCGACAAACTCTGGGGCCAACGTCCTGACTTTC. Its protein is CASSQDPTNSGANVLTF.